A selection of T cell receptor beta chains follows, all from one sample in a study of blood T cell repertoires in COVID-19. Measured with immunoSEQ multiplex PCR; TCRdb has only the in-frame clones, and not every one. The sample lists fewer than 70,000 clones, 85% to 95% occurring once. The source material was peripheral blood. The receptors were gathered from a man in his forties or fifties with active COVID-19. Both conserved end residues are part of each CDR3. A D gene is named only where the DNA matches it firmly. Size is omitted from some rows. Given values are once, few, many or a class for expanded clones.

j_call	clone_size	v_call	d_call	cdr3_length	cdr3_nt	cdr3_aa
TRBJ2-7	-	TRBV7-2	-	11	TGTGCCAGCAGCTCCCTCTACGAGCAGTACTTC	CASSSLYEQYF
TRBJ2-1	-	TRBV5-1	-	13	TGCGCCAGCAGGGTAGCGGCCCCCAATGAGCAGTTCTTC	CASRVAAPNEQFF
TRBJ2-5	-	TRBV4-2	TRBD2	21	TGTGCCAGCAGCCAAACTTCAACTCCGGGACTAGCGGGAGTCCGGGAAGAGACCCAGTACTTC	CASSQTSTPGLAGVREETQYF
TRBJ1-5	-	TRBV10-3	TRBD1	18	TGTGCCATCAGTGCAACCGGGACAGGGGAGGTTCGGGATCAGCCCCAGCATTTT	CAISATGTGEVRDQPQHF
TRBJ2-5	once	TRBV18	-	14	TGTGCCAGCTCACCTAGCGCGGGCCAAGAGACCCAGTACTTC	CASSPSAGQETQYF
TRBJ1-2	-	TRBV6-5	-	13	TGTGCCAGCAGACTTGACTGGAACTATGGCTACACCTTC	CASRLDWNYGYTF
TRBJ2-7	once	TRBV19	-	14	TGTGCCAGTAGTGGGCAGATAAGCTCCTACGAGCAGTACTTC	CASSGQISSYEQYF
TRBJ1-2	-	TRBV5-4	TRBD1	14	TGTGCCAGCAGCATAGGGGGACAGGGGTATGGCTACACCTTC	CASSIGGQGYGYTF
TRBJ1-1	-	TRBV12-5	-	12	TGTGCTAGTGGCCAGGGCCCCACTGAAGCTTTCTTT	CASGQGPTEAFF
TRBJ2-5	-	TRBV20-1	TRBD2	15	TGCAGTGCTAGTCCTAGCGGGAGGCCACAAGAGACCCAGTACTTC	CSASPSGRPQETQYF
TRBJ2-5	-	TRBV5-6	TRBD2	16	TGTGCCAGCACCAGGACTAGCGGGGGAGCGGGAGAGACCCAGTACTTC	CASTRTSGGAGETQYF
TRBJ2-1	-	TRBV4-2	-	15	TGTGCCAGCAGCCAAGCTGGGGGGGCTTACAATGAGCAGTTCTTC	CASSQAGGAYNEQFF
TRBJ1-1	-	TRBV19	-	16	TGTGCCAGTAGTATCTCCAGAGGGTCCCCCAACACTGAAGCTTTCTTT	CASSISRGSPNTEAFF
TRBJ2-4	-	TRBV25-1	-	15	TGTGCCAGCAGTACACCAATCGGGATCAAAGACATTCAGTACTTC	CASSTPIGIKDIQYF
TRBJ2-7	-	TRBV2	TRBD1	13	TGTGCCAGCAGTGTGGACAGGTCCTACGAGCAGTACTTC	CASSVDRSYEQYF
TRBJ2-2	once	TRBV19	-	19	TGTGCCAGTAAGCGAAAGCGGGCACTACGAAGTACGAACACCGGGGAGCTGTTTTTT	CASKRKRALRSTNTGELFF
TRBJ1-6	-	TRBV11-2	-	15	TGTGCCAGCAGCTTCTCCCCAGGTCCTGATTCACCCCTCCACTTT	CASSFSPGPDSPLHF
TRBJ1-6	-	TRBV5-5	-	15	TGTGCCAGCAGCTCGGAGACAGGAAATAATTCACCCCTCCACTTT	CASSSETGNNSPLHF
TRBJ2-2	-	TRBV3-1/TRBV3-2	-	14	TGTGCCAGCAGTCCACGGGGTTTCACCGGGGAGCTGTTTTTT	CASSPRGFTGELFF
TRBJ2-1	-	TRBV4-2	-	13	TGTGCCAGCAGCCAACGAGCCGACAATGAGCAGTTCTTC	CASSQRADNEQFF
TRBJ2-1	-	TRBV7-3	-	15	TGTGCCAGCAGCCTCTCCGCGACTCCCTCCAATGAGCAGTTCTTC	CASSLSATPSNEQFF
TRBJ2-1	-	TRBV15	-	13	TGTGCCACCAGCAGAGATTTGGAGGGTGAGCAGTTCTTC	CATSRDLEGEQFF
TRBJ1-4	-	TRBV4-2	TRBD1	14	TGTGCCAGCAGCCAGGACAGGAGGAATGAAAAACTGTTTTTT	CASSQDRRNEKLFF
TRBJ1-5	-	TRBV19	-	15	TGTGCCAGTAGTATTACGGGGGGCGGCAATCAGCCCCAGCATTTT	CASSITGGGNQPQHF
TRBJ1-6	-	TRBV4-1	-	17	TGCGCCAGCAGCCAAGGACCCCCGCCAGGCCTCGTATCACCCCTCCACTTT	CASSQGPPPGLVSPLHF
TRBJ1-2	-	TRBV27	-	13	TGTGCCAGCAGCCATGACAGGACCTATGGCTACACCTTC	CASSHDRTYGYTF
TRBJ1-2	-	TRBV28	-	13	TGTGCCAGCAGTTTCGGCGGGGGCGATGGCTACACCTTC	CASSFGGGDGYTF
TRBJ1-1	-	TRBV30	TRBD1	14	TGTGCCTGGAGAGGACAGGGGGCGATCACTGAAGCTTTCTTT	CAWRGQGAITEAFF
TRBJ2-5	-	TRBV7-9	-	15	TGTGCCAGCAGCTTATCGTCAGCGTACCAAGAGACCCAGTACTTC	CASSLSSAYQETQYF